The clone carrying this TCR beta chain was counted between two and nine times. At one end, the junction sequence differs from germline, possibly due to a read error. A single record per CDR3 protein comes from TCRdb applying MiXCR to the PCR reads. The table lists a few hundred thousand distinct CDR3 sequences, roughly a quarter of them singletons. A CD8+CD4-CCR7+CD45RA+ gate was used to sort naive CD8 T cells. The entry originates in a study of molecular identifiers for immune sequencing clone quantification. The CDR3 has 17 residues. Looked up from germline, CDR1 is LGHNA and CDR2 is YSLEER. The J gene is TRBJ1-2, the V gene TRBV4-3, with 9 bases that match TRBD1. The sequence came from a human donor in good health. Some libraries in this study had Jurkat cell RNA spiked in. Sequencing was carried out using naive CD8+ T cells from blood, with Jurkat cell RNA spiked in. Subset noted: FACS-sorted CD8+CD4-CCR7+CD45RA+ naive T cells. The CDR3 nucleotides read TGCGCCAGCAGCCAAGGGGAACCGGGACAGGGCCGAGGTAGCTACACCTTT. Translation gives CASSQGEPGQGRGSYTF.